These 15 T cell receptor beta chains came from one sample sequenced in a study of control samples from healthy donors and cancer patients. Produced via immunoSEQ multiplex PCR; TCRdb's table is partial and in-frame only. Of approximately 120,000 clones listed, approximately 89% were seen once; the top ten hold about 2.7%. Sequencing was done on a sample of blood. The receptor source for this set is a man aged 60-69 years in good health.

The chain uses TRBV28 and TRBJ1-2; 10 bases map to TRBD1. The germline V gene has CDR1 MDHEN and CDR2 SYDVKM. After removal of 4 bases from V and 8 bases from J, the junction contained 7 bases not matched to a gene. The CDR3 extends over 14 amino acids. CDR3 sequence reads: CASSSGQGMGGYTF. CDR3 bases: TGTGCCAGCAGTTCGGGACAGGGGATGGGGGGCTACACCTTC.

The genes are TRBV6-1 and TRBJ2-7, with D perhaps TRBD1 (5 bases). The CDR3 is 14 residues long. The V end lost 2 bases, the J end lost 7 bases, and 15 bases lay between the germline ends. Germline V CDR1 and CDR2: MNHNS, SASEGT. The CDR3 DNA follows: TGTGCCAGCAGTGAATGGGCAGGGCCCGTGGAGCAGTACTTC. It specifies CASSEWAGPVEQYF.

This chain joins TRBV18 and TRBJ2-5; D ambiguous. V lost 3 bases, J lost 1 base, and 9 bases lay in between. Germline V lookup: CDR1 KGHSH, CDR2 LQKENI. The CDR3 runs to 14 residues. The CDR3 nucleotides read TGTGCCAGCTCACCCCGGCAGCTCCAAGAGACCCAGTACTTC. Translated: CASSPRQLQETQYF.

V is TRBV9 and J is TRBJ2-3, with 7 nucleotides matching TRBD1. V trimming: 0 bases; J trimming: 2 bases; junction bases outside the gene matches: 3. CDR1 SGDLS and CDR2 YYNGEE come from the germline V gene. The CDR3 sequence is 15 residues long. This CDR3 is CASSVETGSTDTQYF. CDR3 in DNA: TGTGCCAGCAGCGTAGAGACAGGGTCCACAGATACGCAGTATTTT.

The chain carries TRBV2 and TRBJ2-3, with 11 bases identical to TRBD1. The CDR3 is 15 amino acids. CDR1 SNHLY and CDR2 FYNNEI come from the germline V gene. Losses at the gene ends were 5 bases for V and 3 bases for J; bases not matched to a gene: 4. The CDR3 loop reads CASSLGTGGTDTQYF. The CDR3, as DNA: TGTGCCAGCAGTCTAGGGACAGGGGGAACAGATACGCAGTATTTT.

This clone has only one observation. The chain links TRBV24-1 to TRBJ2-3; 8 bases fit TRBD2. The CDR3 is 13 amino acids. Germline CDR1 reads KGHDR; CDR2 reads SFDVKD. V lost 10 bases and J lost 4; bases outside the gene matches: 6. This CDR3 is CATAGDLADTQYF. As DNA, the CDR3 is TGTGCCACAGCGGGGGACTTGGCAGATACGCAGTATTTT.

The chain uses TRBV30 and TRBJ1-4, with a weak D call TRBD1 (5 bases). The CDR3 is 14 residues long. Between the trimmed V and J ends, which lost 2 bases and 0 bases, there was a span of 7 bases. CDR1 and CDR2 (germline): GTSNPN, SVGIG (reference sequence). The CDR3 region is CAWSWGPTNEKLFF. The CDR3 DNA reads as TGTGCCTGGAGTTGGGGACCAACTAATGAAAAACTGTTTTTT.

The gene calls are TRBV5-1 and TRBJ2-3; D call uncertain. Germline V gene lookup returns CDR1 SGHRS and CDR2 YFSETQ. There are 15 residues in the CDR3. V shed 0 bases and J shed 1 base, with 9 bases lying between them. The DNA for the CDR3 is TGCGCCAGCAGCTTGGGGGGAACCCGCACAGATACGCAGTATTTT. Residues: CASSLGGTRTDTQYF.

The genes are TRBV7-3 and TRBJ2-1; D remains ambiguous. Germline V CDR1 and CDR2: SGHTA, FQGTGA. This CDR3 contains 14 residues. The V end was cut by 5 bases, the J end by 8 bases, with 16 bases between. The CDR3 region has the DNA TGTGCCAGCAGCCCAGATAGTTTAGTGGATGAGCAGTTCTTC. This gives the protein CASSPDSLVDEQFF.

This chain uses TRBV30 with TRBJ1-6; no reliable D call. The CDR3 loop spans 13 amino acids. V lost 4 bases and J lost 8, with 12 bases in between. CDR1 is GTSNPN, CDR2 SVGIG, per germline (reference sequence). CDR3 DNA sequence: TGTGCCTGGACACCGGGGAGGGATTCACCCCTCCACTTT. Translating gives CAWTPGRDSPLHF.

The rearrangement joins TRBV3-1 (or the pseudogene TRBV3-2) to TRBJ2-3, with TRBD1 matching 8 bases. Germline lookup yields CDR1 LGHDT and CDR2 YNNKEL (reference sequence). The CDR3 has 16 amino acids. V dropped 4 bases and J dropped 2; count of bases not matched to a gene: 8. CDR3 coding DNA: TGTGCCAGCAGCCCGGACAGGGCAACATCCACAGATACGCAGTATTTT. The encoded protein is CASSPDRATSTDTQYF.

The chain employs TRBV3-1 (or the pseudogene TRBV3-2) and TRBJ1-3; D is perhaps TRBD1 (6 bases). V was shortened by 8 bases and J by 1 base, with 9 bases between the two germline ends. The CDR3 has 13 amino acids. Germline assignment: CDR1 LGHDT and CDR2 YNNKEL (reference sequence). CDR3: CASPDRSGNTIYF. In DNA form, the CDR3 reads TGTGCCAGCCCGGACAGATCTGGAAACACCATATATTTT.

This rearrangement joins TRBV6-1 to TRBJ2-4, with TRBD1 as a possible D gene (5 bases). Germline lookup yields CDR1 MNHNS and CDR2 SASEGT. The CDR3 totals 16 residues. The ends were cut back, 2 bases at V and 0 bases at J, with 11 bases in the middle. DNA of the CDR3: TGTGCCAGCAGTGAATCCGACAGACTAGCCAAAAACATTCAGTACTTC. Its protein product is CASSESDRLAKNIQYF.

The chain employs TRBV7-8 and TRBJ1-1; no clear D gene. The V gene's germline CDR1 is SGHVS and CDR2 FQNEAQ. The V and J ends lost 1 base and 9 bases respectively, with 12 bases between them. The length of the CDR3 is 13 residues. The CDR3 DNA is TGTGCCAGCAGCTTAGTTGGCCCCGTTCAAGCTTTCTTT. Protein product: CASSLVGPVQAFF.

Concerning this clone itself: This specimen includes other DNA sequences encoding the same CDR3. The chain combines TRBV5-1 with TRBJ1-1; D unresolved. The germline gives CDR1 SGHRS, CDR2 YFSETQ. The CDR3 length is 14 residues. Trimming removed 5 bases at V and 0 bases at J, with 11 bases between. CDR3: CASSLDGMNTEAFF. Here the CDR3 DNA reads TGCGCCAGCAGTCTTGACGGGATGAACACTGAAGCTTTCTTT.